This T cell receptor beta chain stems from a study of T-cell memory formation after mild COVID-19 (dated by TCRdb to about 2021). For the study in its entirety: TCR sequence clusters from the two donors were largely donor specific. Longitudinal TCRalpha and TCRbeta repertoire sequencing tracked T-cell clones expanding and contracting after mild COVID-19 in a couple of donors. Two young, previously healthy adult volunteers made up the cohort, one male and one female.

The reads were generated on an Illumina NovaSeq 6000. TCRalpha and TCRbeta cDNA libraries were built by 5'RACE with constant-segment primers, adding sample barcodes and unique molecular identifiers. RNA was extracted from every sample with Trizol reagent. Amplification of the libraries took two PCR steps, and the second step added a second sample barcode plus Illumina TruSeq adapters. Sequencing of the libraries was done on an Illumina NovaSeq, producing 2 x 150 bp paired-end reads. Per the original workflow: Demultiplexing of reads and collapsing into UMI-guided consensus sequences were performed with migec v1.2.7. Using mixcr v2.1.11, the UMI consensuses were aligned to TRA and TRB V and J templates and assembled into clonotypes. Expanded or contracted clonotypes were those called significant by both edgeR and NoisET, with noise models trained on biological replicates. For edgeR calls, the thresholds were a false discovery rate-adjusted p below 0.01 and a log2 fold-change of 1. As an exploratory analysis of dynamics, max-normalized trajectories of the 1000 most abundant clonotypes were examined with PCA combined with hierarchical clustering. Separately sequenced CD4+ and CD8+ repertoires were used to assign the CD4 or CD8 phenotype of responding clones. TCRdb reprocessed the public reads (quality trimming at Q25 with fastp, clone calling with MiXCR) and kept in-frame beta chains. Rows merge per CDR3 protein into single entries with the most common DNA and genes. The V and J calls were not made by the authors but by TCRdb's processing. Recorded for this sample are about 50,000 distinct CDR3 sequences; 9% to 15% of them occurred a single time. Approximately 23% of the sample lies in the top ten.

Ficoll-Paque density gradient centrifugation was the method used to isolate PBMCs. The sample holds many counts of this clonotype. The specificity of this receptor is unknown. Base qualities are not provided; no much larger clone lies one nucleotide away. General conclusions and limits of the study: The detection of some responding clones in pre-infection memory suggests that pre-existing cross-reactive memory T cells joined the SARS-CoV-2 response. SARS-CoV-2 specificity of the second-wave clones peaking on day 37 was not confirmed. Contracting CD4+ clones turned up mainly in the CM and EM memory subsets, whereas EMRA was where CD8+ clones were enriched. Only two mild cases were covered in the study, and larger cohorts including severe cases with pre-infection samples were considered necessary. From day 15 to 85, contracting clones showed balanced CD4/CD8 phenotypes, whereas a second wave of clones that expanded from day 15 to 37 leaned towards CD4+.

The germline V gene gives CDR1 as SGHVS and CDR2 as FNYEAQ. From the cysteine up to the phenylalanine, the CDR3 has a length of 14 residues. The entry retains the CDR3 DNA only, 42 bases that are in frame from base 1. Relative to germline, V is 4 bases shorter and J is 4 bases shorter, with 13 bases between their ends. This sequence was found in a man between 18 and 29 years old who had mild COVID-19 (a few samples of this study predate the infection). The sample titles of this study are shuffled in the database, so cell type and time point are left out; the donor was told from shared clones. In this chain, TRBV7-6 is recombined with TRBJ2-5; tentative D gene TRBD1, with 6 bases matching. The material sequenced was PBMCs or a T cell subset sorted from them (not recorded which). The nucleotide sequence reads TGTGCCAGCAGCTCACAAGGGGGTAGAGAGACCCAGTACTTC. It specifies CASSSQGGRETQYF.